This TCR beta chain derives from a study of OX40 agonist ivuxolimab in advanced cancers. This table comes from immunoSEQ multiplex PCR, and its TCRdb copy is limited to in-frame clones, with some not included. Among roughly 25,000 clones listed, about 74% were seen once. Germline loops: CDR1 SNHLY, CDR2 FYNNEI. Trimming removed 11 bases from V and 4 bases from J; junction bases left unmatched: 9. CDR3 length: 14 amino acids. The sequence was obtained from an adult with an advanced solid tumor such as melanoma, head and neck, liver or kidney cancer. This specimen consisted of CD4+ or CD8+ T cells sorted from blood, obtained in a trial of the OX40 agonist ivuxolimab. This chain joins TRBV2 and TRBJ2-3; 10 bases fit TRBD2. The CDR3: CAGRERGGSDTQYF. The CDR3 DNA reads TGTGCCGGGCGGGAGCGGGGGGGATCAGATACGCAGTATTTT.